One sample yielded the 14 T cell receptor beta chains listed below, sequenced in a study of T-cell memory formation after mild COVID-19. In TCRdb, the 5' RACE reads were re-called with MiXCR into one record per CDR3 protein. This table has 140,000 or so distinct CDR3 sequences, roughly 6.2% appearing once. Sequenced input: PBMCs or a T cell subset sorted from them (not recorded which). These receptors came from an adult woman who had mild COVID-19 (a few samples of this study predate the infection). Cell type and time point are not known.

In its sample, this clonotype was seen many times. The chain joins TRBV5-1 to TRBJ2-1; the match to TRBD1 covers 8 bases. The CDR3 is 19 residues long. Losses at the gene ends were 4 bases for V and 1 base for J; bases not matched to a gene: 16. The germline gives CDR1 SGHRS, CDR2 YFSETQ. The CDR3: CASSAGQGIGFMSYNEQFF. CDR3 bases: TGCGCCAGCAGCGCTGGACAGGGTATCGGGTTCATGTCCTACAATGAGCAGTTCTTC.

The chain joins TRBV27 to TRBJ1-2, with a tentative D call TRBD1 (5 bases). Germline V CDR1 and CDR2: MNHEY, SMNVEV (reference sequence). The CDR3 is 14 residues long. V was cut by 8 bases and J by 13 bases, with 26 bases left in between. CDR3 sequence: CASRSGAGRGISTF. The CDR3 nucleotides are TGTGCCAGCCGCAGTGGGGCCGGGCGGGGGATAAGCACCTTC.

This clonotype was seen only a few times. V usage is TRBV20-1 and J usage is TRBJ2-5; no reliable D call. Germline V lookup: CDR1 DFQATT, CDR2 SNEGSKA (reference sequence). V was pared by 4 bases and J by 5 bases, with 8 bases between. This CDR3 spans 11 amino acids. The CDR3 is CSATSGETQYF. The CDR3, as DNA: TGCAGTGCTACTAGTGGGGAGACCCAGTACTTC.

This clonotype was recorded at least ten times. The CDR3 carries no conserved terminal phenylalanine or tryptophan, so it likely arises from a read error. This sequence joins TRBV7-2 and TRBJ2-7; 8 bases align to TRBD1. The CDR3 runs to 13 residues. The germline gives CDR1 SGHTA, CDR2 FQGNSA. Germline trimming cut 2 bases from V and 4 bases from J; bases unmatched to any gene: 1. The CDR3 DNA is TGTGCCAGCAGCTTACAGGGGGCATACGAGCAGTACTAC. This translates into CASSLQGAYEQYY.

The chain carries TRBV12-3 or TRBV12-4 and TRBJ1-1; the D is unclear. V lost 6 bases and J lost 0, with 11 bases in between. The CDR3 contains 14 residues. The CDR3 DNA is TGTGCCAGCAGACCGTCAGGAGTGAACACTGAAGCTTTCTTT. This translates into CASRPSGVNTEAFF.

This CDR3 reads CAWSPQDRAGNTIYF. The CDR3 coding sequence is TGTGCCTGGAGCCCACAGGACAGGGCTGGAAACACCATATATTTT. The chain couples TRBV30 to TRBJ1-3, with TRBD1 identical over 8 bases. The CDR3 has 15 amino acids. The V gene end was trimmed by 3 bases and the J gene end by 2 bases; junction bases not matched to a gene: 6. Germline V CDR1 and CDR2: GTSNPN, SVGIG (reference sequence).

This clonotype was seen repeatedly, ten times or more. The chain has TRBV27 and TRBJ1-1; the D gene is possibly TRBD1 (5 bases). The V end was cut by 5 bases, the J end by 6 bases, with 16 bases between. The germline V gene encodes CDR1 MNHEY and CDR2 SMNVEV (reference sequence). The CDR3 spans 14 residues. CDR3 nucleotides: TGTGCCAGCAGTGCAAAGAGGGGACTCGCTGAAGCTTTCTTT. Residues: CASSAKRGLAEAFF.

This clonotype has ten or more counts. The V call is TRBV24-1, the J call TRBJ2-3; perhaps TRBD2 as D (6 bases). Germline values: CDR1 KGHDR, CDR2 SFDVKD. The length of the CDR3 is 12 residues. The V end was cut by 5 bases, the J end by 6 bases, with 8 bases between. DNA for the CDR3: TGTGCCACCAGTGCACGGGGGGATACGCAGTATTTT. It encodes CATSARGDTQYF.

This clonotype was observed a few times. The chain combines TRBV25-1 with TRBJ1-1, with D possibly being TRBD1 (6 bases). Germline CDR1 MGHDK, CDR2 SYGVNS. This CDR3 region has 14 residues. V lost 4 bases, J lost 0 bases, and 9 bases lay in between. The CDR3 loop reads CASSGTVLNTEAFF. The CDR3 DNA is TGTGCCAGCAGTGGGACAGTTTTGAACACTGAAGCTTTCTTT.

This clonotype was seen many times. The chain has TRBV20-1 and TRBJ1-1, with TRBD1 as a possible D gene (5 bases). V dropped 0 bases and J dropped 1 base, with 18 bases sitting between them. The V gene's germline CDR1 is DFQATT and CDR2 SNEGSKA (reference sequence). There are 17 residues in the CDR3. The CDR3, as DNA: TGCAGTGCTAGAGATCCTTCTAGGGGCGTTCGGAACACTGAAGCTTTCTTT. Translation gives CSARDPSRGVRNTEAFF.

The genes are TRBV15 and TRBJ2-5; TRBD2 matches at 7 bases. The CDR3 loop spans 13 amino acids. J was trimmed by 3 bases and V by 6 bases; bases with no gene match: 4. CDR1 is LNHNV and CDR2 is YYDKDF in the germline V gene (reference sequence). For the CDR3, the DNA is TGTGCCACCAGGCGGGGGTTTAAAGAGACCCAGTACTTC. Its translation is CATRRGFKETQYF.

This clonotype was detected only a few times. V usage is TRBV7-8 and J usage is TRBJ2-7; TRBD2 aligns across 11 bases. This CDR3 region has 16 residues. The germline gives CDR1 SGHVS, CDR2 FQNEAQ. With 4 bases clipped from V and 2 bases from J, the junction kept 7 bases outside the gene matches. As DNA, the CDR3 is TGTGCCAGCAGCTCGCCCGGGACTAGCGGAGCCTACGAGCAGTACTTC. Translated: CASSSPGTSGAYEQYF.

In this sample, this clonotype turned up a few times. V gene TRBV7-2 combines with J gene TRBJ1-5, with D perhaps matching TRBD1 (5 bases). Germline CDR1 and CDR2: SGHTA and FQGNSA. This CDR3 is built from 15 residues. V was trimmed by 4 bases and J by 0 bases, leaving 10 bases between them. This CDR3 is CASSSWGNSNQPQHF. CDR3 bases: TGTGCCAGCAGCTCGTGGGGGAATAGCAATCAGCCCCAGCATTTT.

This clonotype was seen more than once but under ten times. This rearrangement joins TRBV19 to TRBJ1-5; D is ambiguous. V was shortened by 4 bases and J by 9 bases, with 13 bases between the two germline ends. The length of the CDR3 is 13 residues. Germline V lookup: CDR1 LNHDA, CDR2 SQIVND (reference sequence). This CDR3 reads CASSNLGVGPQHF. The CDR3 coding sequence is TGTGCCAGTAGTAACCTCGGGGTGGGGCCCCAGCATTTT.